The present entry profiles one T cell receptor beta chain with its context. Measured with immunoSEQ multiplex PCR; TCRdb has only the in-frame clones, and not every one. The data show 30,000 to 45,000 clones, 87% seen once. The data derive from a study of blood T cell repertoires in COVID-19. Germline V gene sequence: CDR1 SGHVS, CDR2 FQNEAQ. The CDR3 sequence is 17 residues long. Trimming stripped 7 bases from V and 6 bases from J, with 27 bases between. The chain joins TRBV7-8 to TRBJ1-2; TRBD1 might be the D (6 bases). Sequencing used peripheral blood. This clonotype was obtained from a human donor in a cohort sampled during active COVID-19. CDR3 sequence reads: CASTPWGRGPIRDGYTF. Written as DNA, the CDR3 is TGTGCCAGCACCCCGTGGGGCAGGGGCCCTATTAGGGATGGCTACACCTTC.